Given below is one T cell receptor (beta chain) in context. Generated by immunoSEQ multiplex PCR, the TCRdb table keeps only in-frame clones and is missing some. The sample records 95,000 to 150,000 clones, more than 75% being singletons. The CDR3 runs to 14 residues. Germline CDR1 and CDR2: SGHAT and FQNNGV. The V and J ends lost 2 bases and 0 bases respectively, with 5 bases between them. This sample stems from a study of T cell responses to AZD1222 COVID-19 vaccine. The source was peripheral blood, collected on day 0 of AZD1222 vaccination. This sequence was found in an adult in good health. V is TRBV11-2 and J is TRBJ1-3; no reliable D call. Here the CDR3 reads CASSLTNSGNTIYF. In DNA, the CDR3 is TGTGCCAGCAGCTTAACGAACTCTGGAAACACCATATATTTT.